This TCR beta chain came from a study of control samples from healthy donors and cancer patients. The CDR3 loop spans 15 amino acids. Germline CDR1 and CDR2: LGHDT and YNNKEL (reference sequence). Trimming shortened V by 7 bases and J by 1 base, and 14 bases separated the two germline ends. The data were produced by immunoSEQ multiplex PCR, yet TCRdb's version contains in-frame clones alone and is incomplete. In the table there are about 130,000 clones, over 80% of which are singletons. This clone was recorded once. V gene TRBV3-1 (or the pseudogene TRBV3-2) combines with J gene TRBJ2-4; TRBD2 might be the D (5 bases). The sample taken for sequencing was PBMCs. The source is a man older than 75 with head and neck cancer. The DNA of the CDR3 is TGTGCCAGCATTCTCAAGTCGGGGGCCAAAAACATTCAGTACTTC. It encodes CASILKSGAKNIQYF.